Listed below are T cell receptor beta chains from one sample, sequenced in a study of spatial heterogeneity in lung cancer. TCRdb fed the 5' RACE reads into MiXCR, producing one record per CDR3 protein. Of more than 5,500 distinct CDR3 sequences in the sample, roughly 4.9% were seen once. Sequences were derived from lung tumor tissue, sampled at surgery. All receptors derive from a male donor with early-stage non-small cell lung cancer. Each CDR3 is given with its conserved first and last residue. Fields, in order: clone size, CDR3 length, J gene, V gene, D gene, CDR3 protein, CDR3 DNA. A D gene is named only where the DNA matches it firmly. The size field is filled for only some rows; it gives once, few, many or a size class.

size: many; length: 13; J: TRBJ2-5; V: TRBV12-3/TRBV12-4; D: NA; CDR3: CASSSDARGTQYF; DNA: TGTGCCAGCAGTTCGGACGCTCGTGGGACCCAGTACTTC
size: medium-sized; length: 15; J: TRBJ1-5; V: TRBV7-2; D: NA; CDR3: CASSLASGVNQPQHF; DNA: TGTGCCAGCAGCTTAGCTTCAGGGGTCAATCAGCCCCAGCATTTT
size: medium-sized; length: 16; J: TRBJ1-2; V: TRBV6-5; D: TRBD1; CDR3: CASSYTHRGRIYGYTF; DNA: TGTGCCAGCAGTTACACGCACAGGGGGCGGATCTATGGCTACACCTTC
size: many; length: 14; J: TRBJ2-3; V: TRBV5-1; D: NA; CDR3: CASSLANGGDTQYF; DNA: TGCGCCAGCAGCTTGGCCAATGGGGGGGATACGCAGTATTTT
size: many; length: 14; J: TRBJ2-7; V: TRBV7-9; D: NA; CDR3: CASSRGGYSYEQYF; DNA: TGTGCCAGCAGCCGAGGGGGTTACTCCTACGAGCAGTACTTC
size: medium-sized; length: 13; J: TRBJ2-2; V: TRBV12-3/TRBV12-4; D: NA; CDR3: CASGSGNTGELFF; DNA: TGTGCCAGCGGGTCGGGGAACACCGGGGAGCTGTTTTTT
size: many; length: 19; J: TRBJ2-1; V: TRBV14; D: TRBD2; CDR3: CASSITGAGGPARNNEQFF; DNA: TGTGCCAGCAGTATAACCGGAGCGGGAGGGCCCGCACGAAACAATGAGCAGTTCTTC
size: many; length: 13; J: TRBJ2-7; V: TRBV7-9; D: TRBD1; CDR3: CASITNRGRPFNF; DNA: TGTGCCAGCATCACAAACAGGGGGCGCCCATTTAACTTC
size: medium-sized; length: 15; J: TRBJ2-3; V: TRBV11-3; D: TRBD1; CDR3: CASSPRQGSTDTQYF; DNA: TGTGCCAGCAGCCCGAGACAGGGTAGCACAGATACGCAGTATTTT
size: medium-sized; length: 15; J: TRBJ1-6; V: TRBV20-1; D: TRBD1; CDR3: CSASAGTGYNSPLHF; DNA: TGCAGTGCTAGTGCAGGGACAGGGTATAATTCACCCCTCCACTTT
size: many; length: 15; J: TRBJ2-2; V: TRBV30; D: TRBD1; CDR3: CAWSTGTGVSGELFF; DNA: TGTGCCTGGAGTACCGGGACAGGGGTGTCCGGGGAGCTGTTTTTT
size: many; length: 15; J: TRBJ1-5; V: TRBV6-2/TRBV6-3; D: TRBD1; CDR3: CASRLPGQGHQPQHF; DNA: TGTGCCAGCAGACTGCCGGGACAGGGGCATCAGCCCCAGCATTTT
size: NA; length: 14; J: TRBJ2-2; V: TRBV20-1; D: TRBD1; CDR3: CSASRTGKTGELFF; DNA: TGCAGTGCTTCCAGGACAGGGAAGACCGGGGAGCTGTTTTTT
size: medium-sized; length: 14; J: TRBJ1-2; V: TRBV6-1; D: NA; CDR3: CASSTSGSFYGYTF; DNA: TGTGCCAGCAGTACCTCAGGGAGCTTCTATGGCTACACCTTC
size: many; length: 12; J: TRBJ1-2; V: TRBV7-9; D: NA; CDR3: CASSFEEDPYTF; DNA: TGTGCCAGCAGCTTTGAGGAGGATCCCTACACCTTC
size: many; length: 16; J: TRBJ2-2; V: TRBV5-1; D: NA; CDR3: CASSLGGAGNTGELFF; DNA: TGCGCCAGCAGCTTGGGAGGCGCCGGGAACACCGGGGAGCTGTTTTTT
size: many; length: 12; J: TRBJ2-7; V: TRBV10-3; D: NA; CDR3: CAISGRENEQYF; DNA: TGTGCCATCAGTGGGCGGGAAAACGAGCAGTACTTC
size: many; length: 13; J: TRBJ2-1; V: TRBV12-3/TRBV12-4; D: NA; CDR3: CASSLTGYNEQFF; DNA: TGTGCCAGCTCCCTTACAGGTTACAATGAGCAGTTCTTC
size: many; length: 16; J: TRBJ2-3; V: TRBV12-3/TRBV12-4; D: TRBD2; CDR3: CASSLGLAANTDTQYF; DNA: TGTGCCAGCAGTTTAGGACTAGCGGCGAACACAGATACGCAGTATTTT
size: medium-sized; length: 14; J: TRBJ2-5; V: TRBV12-3/TRBV12-4; D: TRBD2; CDR3: CASSVASGKETQYF; DNA: TGTGCCAGCAGTGTGGCTAGCGGAAAAGAGACCCAGTACTTC
size: many; length: 14; J: TRBJ1-1; V: TRBV12-3/TRBV12-4; D: NA; CDR3: CASSLGGLNTEAFF; DNA: TGTGCCAGCAGTTTAGGGGGTTTGAACACTGAAGCTTTCTTT
size: medium-sized; length: 17; J: TRBJ2-3; V: TRBV11-2; D: TRBD2; CDR3: CASSPLSGTSGPDTQYF; DNA: TGTGCCAGCAGCCCCCTCTCAGGGACTAGCGGGCCCGATACGCAGTATTTT
size: medium-sized; length: 13; J: TRBJ2-7; V: TRBV29-1; D: TRBD1; CDR3: CSVRGLLSYEQYF; DNA: TGCAGCGTGAGGGGGCTCCTCTCCTACGAGCAGTACTTC
size: NA; length: 13; J: TRBJ1-4; V: TRBV18; D: NA; CDR3: CASSRATNEKLFF; DNA: TGTGCCAGCTCAAGGGCAACTAATGAAAAACTGTTTTTT
size: many; length: 18; J: TRBJ2-5; V: TRBV10-3; D: TRBD2; CDR3: CAISDREMRRGTQETQYF; DNA: TGTGCCATCAGTGACCGGGAAATGCGGCGGGGGACCCAAGAGACCCAGTACTTC
size: many; length: 14; J: TRBJ2-5; V: TRBV20-1; D: TRBD2; CDR3: CSAFTSGTEETQYF; DNA: TGCAGTGCATTCACTAGCGGGACGGAAGAGACCCAGTACTTC
size: many; length: 16; J: TRBJ2-3; V: TRBV5-1; D: NA; CDR3: CASSLEGLVSTDTQYF; DNA: TGCGCCAGCAGCTTGGAGGGGCTGGTGAGCACAGATACGCAGTATTTT
size: medium-sized; length: 14; J: TRBJ1-1; V: TRBV28; D: NA; CDR3: CASSYTGSVQEAFF; DNA: TGTGCCAGCAGTTATACAGGGTCTGTCCAAGAAGCTTTCTTT
size: many; length: 12; J: TRBJ1-2; V: TRBV5-1; D: NA; CDR3: CASSGANYGYTF; DNA: TGCGCCAGCAGCGGCGCTAACTATGGCTACACCTTC
size: many; length: 13; J: TRBJ1-2; V: TRBV2; D: TRBD1; CDR3: CASTQGAGYGYTF; DNA: TGTGCCAGCACCCAGGGGGCAGGCTATGGCTACACCTTC
size: many; length: 14; J: TRBJ1-6; V: TRBV12-3/TRBV12-4; D: NA; CDR3: CASSPRAFNSPLHF; DNA: TGTGCCAGCAGTCCTCGGGCCTTTAATTCACCCCTCCACTTT
size: medium-sized; length: 16; J: TRBJ1-4; V: TRBV10-3; D: TRBD1; CDR3: CAISKQGAATNEKLFF; DNA: TGTGCCATCAGCAAACAGGGGGCTGCAACTAATGAAAAACTGTTTTTT
size: medium-sized; length: 16; J: TRBJ2-1; V: TRBV12-3/TRBV12-4; D: TRBD2; CDR3: CASSPRGGSGYNEQFF; DNA: TGTGCCAGCAGCCCCCGGGGGGGGAGTGGTTACAATGAGCAGTTCTTC
size: many; length: 11; J: TRBJ2-4; V: TRBV28; D: NA; CDR3: CASSLTDVQYF; DNA: TGTGCCAGCAGTCTGACAGACGTTCAGTACTTC
size: many; length: 15; J: TRBJ2-2; V: TRBV18; D: NA; CDR3: CASSPDYTNTGELFF; DNA: TGTGCCAGCTCACCCGACTATACCAACACCGGGGAGCTGTTTTTT
size: many; length: 16; J: TRBJ1-5; V: TRBV12-3/TRBV12-4; D: TRBD1; CDR3: CASTKTGGSGNQPQHF; DNA: TGTGCCAGCACTAAGACAGGGGGGTCGGGCAATCAGCCCCAGCATTTT
size: many; length: 15; J: TRBJ2-2; V: TRBV4-3; D: NA; CDR3: CASSQDVRNTGELFF; DNA: TGCGCCAGCAGCCAAGATGTCAGAAACACCGGGGAGCTGTTTTTT
size: once; length: 16; J: TRBJ1-3; V: TRBV12-3/TRBV12-4; D: TRBD1; CDR3: CASSRLGQGGGNTIYF; DNA: TGTGCCAGCAGTAGATTGGGACAGGGGGGTGGAAACACCATATATTTT
size: medium-sized; length: 13; J: TRBJ2-1; V: TRBV30; D: NA; CDR3: CAWSTGVDNEQFF; DNA: TGTGCCTGGAGTACGGGAGTGGACAATGAGCAGTTCTTC
size: medium-sized; length: 16; J: TRBJ2-1; V: TRBV18; D: TRBD1; CDR3: CASSPRDRSSYNEQFF; DNA: TGTGCCAGCTCACCAAGGGACAGAAGCTCCTACAATGAGCAGTTCTTC
size: many; length: 13; J: TRBJ2-3; V: TRBV29-1; D: NA; CDR3: CSVGHIGTDTQYF; DNA: TGCAGCGTTGGGCACATTGGAACAGATACGCAGTATTTT
size: NA; length: 17; J: TRBJ2-1; V: TRBV27; D: TRBD1; CDR3: CASSSSSRGPRYNEQFF; DNA: TGTGCCAGCAGTTCCTCGAGCAGGGGGCCCCGTTACAATGAGCAGTTCTTC
size: many; length: 13; J: TRBJ1-2; V: TRBV4-1; D: NA; CDR3: CASSQGGALGYTF; DNA: TGCGCCAGCAGCCAAGGGGGGGCCCTTGGCTACACCTTC
size: many; length: 15; J: TRBJ2-5; V: TRBV3-1; D: NA; CDR3: CASSQEWDTGETQYF; DNA: TGTGCCAGCAGCCAAGAATGGGACACCGGAGAGACCCAGTACTTC
size: many; length: 12; J: TRBJ2-1; V: TRBV5-1; D: NA; CDR3: CASSGSYNEQFF; DNA: TGCGCCAGCAGCGGCTCCTACAATGAGCAGTTCTTC
size: many; length: 15; J: TRBJ1-5; V: TRBV20-1; D: NA; CDR3: CSARDAGAGNQPQHF; DNA: TGCAGTGCTAGAGATGCGGGGGCGGGCAATCAGCCCCAGCATTTT
size: many; length: 14; J: TRBJ1-5; V: TRBV2; D: NA; CDR3: CASSVVRDIQPQHF; DNA: TGTGCCAGCAGCGTTGTCAGGGATATTCAGCCCCAGCATTTT
size: medium-sized; length: 13; J: TRBJ1-1; V: TRBV10-3; D: NA; CDR3: CAISGRQDTEAFF; DNA: TGTGCCATCAGTGGGAGGCAGGACACTGAAGCTTTCTTT
size: NA; length: 14; J: TRBJ2-7; V: TRBV29-1; D: NA; CDR3: CSVCPDGLSYEQYF; DNA: TGCAGCGTTTGCCCGGACGGGCTCTCCTACGAGCAGTACTTC
size: medium-sized; length: 14; J: TRBJ1-5; V: TRBV7-2; D: NA; CDR3: CASSFGFLNQPQHF; DNA: TGTGCCAGCAGCTTCGGATTTCTCAATCAGCCCCAGCATTTT
size: NA; length: 14; J: TRBJ2-1; V: TRBV5-1; D: NA; CDR3: CAGSLRVSYNEQLF; DNA: TGCGCCGGCAGCCTCAGGGTTTCTTACAATGAGCAGTTGTTC
size: medium-sized; length: 13; J: TRBJ2-7; V: TRBV10-2; D: TRBD2; CDR3: CASRAGESYEQYF; DNA: TGCGCCAGCAGGGCGGGGGAATCCTACGAGCAGTACTTC
size: many; length: 15; J: TRBJ1-1; V: TRBV28; D: NA; CDR3: CASRRGAEPYTEAFF; DNA: TGTGCCAGCAGACGGGGGGCGGAACCCTACACTGAAGCTTTCTTT